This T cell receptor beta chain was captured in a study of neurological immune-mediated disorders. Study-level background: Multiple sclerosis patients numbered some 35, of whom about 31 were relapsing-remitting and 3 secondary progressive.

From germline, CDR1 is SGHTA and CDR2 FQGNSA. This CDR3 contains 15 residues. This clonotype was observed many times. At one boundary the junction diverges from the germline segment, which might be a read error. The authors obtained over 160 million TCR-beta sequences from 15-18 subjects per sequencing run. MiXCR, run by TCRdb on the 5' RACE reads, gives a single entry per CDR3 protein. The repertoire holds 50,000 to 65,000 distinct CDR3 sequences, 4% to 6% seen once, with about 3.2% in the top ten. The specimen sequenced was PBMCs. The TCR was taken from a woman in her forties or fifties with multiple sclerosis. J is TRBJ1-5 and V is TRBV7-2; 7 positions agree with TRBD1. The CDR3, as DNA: TGTGCCAGCAGCCTAAGACAGGGAGGCAATCAGCCCCAGAATTTT. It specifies CASSLRQGGNQPQNF.